This T cell receptor (beta chain) was identified during a study of blood T cell repertoires in COVID-19. Study at large: Samples representing acute and convalescent COVID-19 were sourced from the United States, Italy and Spain.

Original methodology: From reference gene primer amplification, estimates of nucleated cell counts were derived. Sequenced by immunoSEQ multiplex PCR; TCRdb stores in-frame clones only, minus some. From that table come the V and J calls and clone size; the DNA was used to work out D and trimming. Of about 120,000 clones in the sample, roughly nine tenths were seen once. Germline V gene data show CDR1 as SGHDT and CDR2 as YYEEEE. V gave up 2 bases and J gave up 7 bases; unmatched junction bases: 4. This CDR3 is built from 15 residues. The V call is TRBV5-6, the J call TRBJ1-6; 9 nucleotides line up with TRBD1. The sequence derives from a human donor with active COVID-19. The donor label of this sample is uncertain. The sequenced sample consisted of peripheral blood. The CDR3 region has the DNA TGTGCCAGCAGCTTCGGGACAGGGAGGAATTCACCCCTCCACTTT. Translating gives CASSFGTGRNSPLHF.